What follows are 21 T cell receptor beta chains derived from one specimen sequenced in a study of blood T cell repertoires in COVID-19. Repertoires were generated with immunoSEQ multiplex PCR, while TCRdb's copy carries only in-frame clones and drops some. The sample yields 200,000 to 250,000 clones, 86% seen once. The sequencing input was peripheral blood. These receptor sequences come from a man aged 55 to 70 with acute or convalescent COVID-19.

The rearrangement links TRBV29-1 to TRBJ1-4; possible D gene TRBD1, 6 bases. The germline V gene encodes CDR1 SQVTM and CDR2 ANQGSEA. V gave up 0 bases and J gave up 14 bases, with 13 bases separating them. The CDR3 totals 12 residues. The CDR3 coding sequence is TGCAGCGTTGAAGACATCGACAGGAGGCTGTTTTTT. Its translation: CSVEDIDRRLFF.

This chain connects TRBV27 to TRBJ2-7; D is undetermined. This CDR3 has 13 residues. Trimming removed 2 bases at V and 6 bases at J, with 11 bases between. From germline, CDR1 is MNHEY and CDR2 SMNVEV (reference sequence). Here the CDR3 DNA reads TGTGCCAGCAGTTTAGGTAGTTATCGCGAGCAGTACTTC. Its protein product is CASSLGSYREQYF.

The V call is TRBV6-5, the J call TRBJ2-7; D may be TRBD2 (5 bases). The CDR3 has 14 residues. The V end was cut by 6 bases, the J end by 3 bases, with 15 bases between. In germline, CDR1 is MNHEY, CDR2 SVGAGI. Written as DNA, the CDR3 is TGTGCCAGCAGGGCGGACTTATCAAACTACGAGCAGTACTTC. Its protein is CASRADLSNYEQYF.

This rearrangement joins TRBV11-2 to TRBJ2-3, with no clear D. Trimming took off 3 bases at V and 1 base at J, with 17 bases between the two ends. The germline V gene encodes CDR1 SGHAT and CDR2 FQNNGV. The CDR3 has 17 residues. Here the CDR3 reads CASSFGPSPLRTDTQYF. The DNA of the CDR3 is TGTGCCAGCAGCTTTGGTCCTAGTCCTTTACGCACAGATACGCAGTATTTT.

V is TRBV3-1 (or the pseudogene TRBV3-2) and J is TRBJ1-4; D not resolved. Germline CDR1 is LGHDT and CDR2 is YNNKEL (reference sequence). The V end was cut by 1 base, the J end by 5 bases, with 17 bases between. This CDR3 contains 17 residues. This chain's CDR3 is CASSQGDGFIRNEKLFF. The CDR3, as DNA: TGTGCCAGCAGCCAAGGAGACGGGTTCATAAGGAATGAAAAACTGTTTTTT.

The CDR3 bases are TGTGCCAGTAGTGCCGGGACAGCGTTCAAAAACACTGAAGCTTTCTTT. It encodes CASSAGTAFKNTEAFF. The gene calls are TRBV19 and TRBJ1-1, with 7 bases fitting TRBD1. The trim removed 5 bases at V and 2 bases at J, leaving 11 bases unmatched. CDR3 size: 16 residues. Looked up from germline, CDR1 is LNHDA and CDR2 is SQIVND (reference sequence). Using reference TRBV19 and TRBJ1-1 for the parts outside the CDR3, the full variable domain is DGGITQSPKYLFRKEGQNVTLSCEQNLNHDAMYWYRQDPGQGLRLIYYSQIVNDFQKGDIAEGYSVSREKKESFPLTVTSAQKNPTAFYLCASSAGTAFKNTEAFFGQGTRLTVV.

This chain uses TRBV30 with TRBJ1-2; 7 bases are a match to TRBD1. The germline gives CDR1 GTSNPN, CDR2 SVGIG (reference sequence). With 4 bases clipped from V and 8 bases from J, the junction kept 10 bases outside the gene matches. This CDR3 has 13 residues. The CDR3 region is CAWMSAGQSGYTF. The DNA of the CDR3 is TGTGCCTGGATGTCCGCGGGACAGTCGGGCTACACCTTC.

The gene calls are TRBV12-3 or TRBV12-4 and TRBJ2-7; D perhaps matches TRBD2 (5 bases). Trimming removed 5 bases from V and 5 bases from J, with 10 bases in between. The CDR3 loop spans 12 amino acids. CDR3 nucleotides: TGTGCCAGCAGTACGGACTTGGACGAGCAGTACTTC. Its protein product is CASSTDLDEQYF.

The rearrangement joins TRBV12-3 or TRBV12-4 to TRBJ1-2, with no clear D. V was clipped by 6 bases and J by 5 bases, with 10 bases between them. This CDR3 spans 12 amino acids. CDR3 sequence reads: CASRRTDYGYTF. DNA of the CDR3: TGTGCCAGCAGGCGGACTGATTATGGCTACACCTTC.

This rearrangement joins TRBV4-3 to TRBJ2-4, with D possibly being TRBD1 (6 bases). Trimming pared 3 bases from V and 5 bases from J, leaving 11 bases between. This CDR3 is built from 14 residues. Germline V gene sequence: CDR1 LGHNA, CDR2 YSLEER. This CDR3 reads CASSHARTENIQYF. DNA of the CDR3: TGCGCCAGCAGCCACGCTCGGACAGAAAACATTCAGTACTTC.

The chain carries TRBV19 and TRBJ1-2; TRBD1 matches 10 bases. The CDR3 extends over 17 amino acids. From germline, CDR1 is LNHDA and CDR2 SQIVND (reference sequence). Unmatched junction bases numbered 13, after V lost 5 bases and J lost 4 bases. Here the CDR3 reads CASSSTGGAELSYGYTF. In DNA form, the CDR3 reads TGTGCCAGTAGTTCGACAGGGGGCGCAGAATTAAGCTATGGCTACACCTTC. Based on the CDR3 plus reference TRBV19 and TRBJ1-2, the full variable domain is DGGITQSPKYLFRKEGQNVTLSCEQNLNHDAMYWYRQDPGQGLRLIYYSQIVNDFQKGDIAEGYSVSREKKESFPLTVTSAQKNPTAFYLCASSSTGGAELSYGYTFGSGTRLTVV.

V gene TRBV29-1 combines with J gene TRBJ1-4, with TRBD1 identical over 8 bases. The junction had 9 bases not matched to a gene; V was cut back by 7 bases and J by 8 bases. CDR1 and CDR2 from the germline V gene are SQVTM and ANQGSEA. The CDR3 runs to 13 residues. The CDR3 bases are TGCAGCGGGAAGACAGGGGCGGACGAAAAACTGTTTTTT. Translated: CSGKTGADEKLFF.

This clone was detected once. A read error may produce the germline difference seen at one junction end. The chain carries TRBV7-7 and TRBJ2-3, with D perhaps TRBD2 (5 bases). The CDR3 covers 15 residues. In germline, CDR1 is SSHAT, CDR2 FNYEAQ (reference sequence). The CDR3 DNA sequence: TGTGCTAGCAGCTTAGCTAGCCCTCCAGACGATACGCAGTATTTT. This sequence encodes CASSLASPPDDTQYF. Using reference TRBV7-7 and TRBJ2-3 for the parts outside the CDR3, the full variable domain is GAGVSQSPRYKVTKRGQDVTLRCDPISSHATLYWYQQALGQGPEFLTYFNYEAQPDKSGLPSDRFSAERPEGSISTLTIQRTEQRDSAMYRCASSLASPPDDTQYFGPGTRLTVL.

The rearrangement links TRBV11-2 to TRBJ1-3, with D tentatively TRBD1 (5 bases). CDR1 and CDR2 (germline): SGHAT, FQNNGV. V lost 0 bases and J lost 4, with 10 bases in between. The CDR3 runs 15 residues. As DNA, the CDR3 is TGTGCCAGCAGCTTAGACCCGGGGGGAGGAAACACCATATATTTT. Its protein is CASSLDPGGGNTIYF.

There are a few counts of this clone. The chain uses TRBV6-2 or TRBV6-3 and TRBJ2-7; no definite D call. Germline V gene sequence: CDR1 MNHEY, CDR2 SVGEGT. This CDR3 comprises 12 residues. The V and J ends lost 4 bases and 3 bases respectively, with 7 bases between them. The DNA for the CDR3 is TGTGCCAGCAGTTTTTACAGCTACGAGCAGTACTTC. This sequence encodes CASSFYSYEQYF.

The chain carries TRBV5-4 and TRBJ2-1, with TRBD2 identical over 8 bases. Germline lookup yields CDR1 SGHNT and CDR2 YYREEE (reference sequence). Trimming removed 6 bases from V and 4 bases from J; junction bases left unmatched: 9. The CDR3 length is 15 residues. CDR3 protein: CASNLGVAGYNEQFF. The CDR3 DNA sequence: TGTGCCAGCAACCTGGGGGTAGCGGGATACAATGAGCAGTTCTTC.

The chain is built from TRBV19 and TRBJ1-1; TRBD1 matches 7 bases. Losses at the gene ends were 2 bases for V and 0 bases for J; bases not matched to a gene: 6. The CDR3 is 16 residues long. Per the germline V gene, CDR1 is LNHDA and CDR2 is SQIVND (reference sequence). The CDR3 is CASSIYRGPMNTEAFF. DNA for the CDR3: TGTGCCAGTAGTATATACAGGGGCCCAATGAACACTGAAGCTTTCTTT.

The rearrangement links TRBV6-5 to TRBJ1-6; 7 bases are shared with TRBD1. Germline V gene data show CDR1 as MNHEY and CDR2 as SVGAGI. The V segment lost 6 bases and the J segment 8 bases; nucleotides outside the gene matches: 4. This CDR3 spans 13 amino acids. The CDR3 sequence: CASSDREDSPLHF. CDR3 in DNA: TGTGCCAGCAGCGACAGGGAGGATTCACCCCTCCACTTT.

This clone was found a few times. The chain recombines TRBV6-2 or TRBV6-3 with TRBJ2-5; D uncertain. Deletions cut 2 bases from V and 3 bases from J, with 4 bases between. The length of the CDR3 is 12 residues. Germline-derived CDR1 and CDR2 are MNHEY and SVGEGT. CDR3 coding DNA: TGTGCCAGCAGTTACGCAGAAGAGACCCAGTACTTC. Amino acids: CASSYAEETQYF.

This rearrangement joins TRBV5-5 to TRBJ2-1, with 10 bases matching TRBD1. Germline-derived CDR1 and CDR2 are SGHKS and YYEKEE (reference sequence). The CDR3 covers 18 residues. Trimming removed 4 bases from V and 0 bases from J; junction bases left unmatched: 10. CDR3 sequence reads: CASSPGTGVPSSYNEQFF. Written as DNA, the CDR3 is TGTGCCAGCAGCCCCGGGACAGGGGTTCCGAGCTCCTACAATGAGCAGTTCTTC.

The CDR3 reads CAWSVSGNEQYF. CDR3 nucleotides: TGTGCCTGGAGTGTAAGCGGGAACGAGCAGTACTTC. This sequence joins TRBV30 and TRBJ2-7; TRBD2 matches at 7 bases. From germline, CDR1 is GTSNPN and CDR2 SVGIG (reference sequence). V lost 0 bases, J lost 5 bases, and 1 base stayed unmatched. CDR3 length: 12 residues.